This T cell receptor beta chain was recovered during a study of OX40 agonist ivuxolimab in advanced cancers. As for the study in general: Patients in the trial were receiving intravenous ivuxolimab every 2 weeks, at doses of 0.01 to 10 mg/kg. Study findings and constraints: With doses of 0.1-3.0 mg/kg, partial responders showed among the lowest clonal expansion. Averaging showed that CD8+ T cells had more expanded clones than CD4+ did. Clones of CD4+ and CD8+ blood T cells grew by week 6 at doses of 0.1 to 3.0 mg/kg.

Sequencing used immunoSEQ multiplex PCR; TCRdb keeps in-frame clones, though not all of them. The sample lists about 71,000 clones, approximately 91% seen once, with about 14% in the top ten. The CDR3 spans 15 residues. The V gene end was trimmed by 2 bases and the J gene end by 4 bases; junction bases not matched to a gene: 4. Germline V CDR1 and CDR2: SGHDT, YYEEEE. Remarks on this clone: Its matching antigen is unknown. Other DNA sequences from this sample encode an identical CDR3 as well.

The receptor was isolated from an adult with an advanced solid tumor such as melanoma, head and neck, liver or kidney cancer. This sequence joins TRBV5-6 and TRBJ2-2, with 8 bases fitting TRBD2. The input for sequencing was CD4+ or CD8+ T cells sorted from blood, taken in a trial of the OX40 agonist ivuxolimab. CDR3 nucleotide sequence: TGTGCCAGCAGCTTAGCGGGAGTGGGCACCGGGGAGCTGTTTTTT. Translated, it gives CASSLAGVGTGELFF.